The 29 T cell receptor beta chains below all came from one sample that was sequenced in a study of T-cell reconstitution after alpha-beta-depleted transplantation in children. Unique molecular identifiers tagged the TCRbeta library. TCRdb processed the PCR reads anew with MiXCR; each CDR3 protein has one entry. This sample carries about 540,000 distinct CDR3 sequences, around 19% of them seen once, and the ten largest clones take 3% to 3.5%. The input for sequencing was PBMCs from the stem cell graft donor, taken from the stem cell graft. All receptors come from a human donor who donated a stem cell graft to a child with acute lymphoblastic leukemia.

This clonotype was recorded a few times. The chain has TRBV4-1 and TRBJ2-1; TRBD2 matches at 9 bases. The CDR3 has 16 amino acids. V was clipped by 2 bases and J by 4 bases; unmatched bases: 6. Germline V gene sequence: CDR1 MGHRA, CDR2 YSYEKL. The DNA for the CDR3 is TGCGCCAGCAGCCAACCGAGCGGGAGGAATTACAATGAGCAGTTCTTC. Protein sequence: CASSQPSGRNYNEQFF.

This clonotype showed up just a few times. The chain has TRBV7-2 and TRBJ2-2; TRBD1 is a possible D gene (5 bases). With 5 bases removed from V and 4 bases from J, the gap between germline ends came to 11 bases. The CDR3 has 14 residues. Germline V gene data show CDR1 as SGHTA and CDR2 as FQGNSA. Here the CDR3 reads CASSQWTPTGELFF. As DNA, the CDR3 is TGTGCCAGCAGCCAATGGACACCCACCGGGGAGCTGTTTTTT.

The rearrangement joins TRBV20-1 to TRBJ1-5; D is unclear. V gave up 6 bases and J gave up 6 bases, with 21 bases separating them. Germline V gives CDR1 DFQATT, CDR2 SNEGSKA (reference sequence). This CDR3 has 15 amino acids. CDR3 coding DNA: TGCAGTGCGATCAGAGGCACCCGGCGGGGTCAGCCCCAGCATTTT. Protein sequence: CSAIRGTRRGQPQHF.

This clonotype showed up just a few times. The V gene is TRBV18, the J gene TRBJ2-3, with TRBD1 matching 8 bases. This CDR3 region has 17 residues. The V segment lost 1 base and the J segment 1 base; nucleotides outside the gene matches: 7. The germline gives CDR1 KGHSH, CDR2 LQKENI. The CDR3 spells CASSPRTGLFGTDTQYF. DNA of the CDR3: TGTGCCAGCTCACCACGGACAGGGTTATTTGGCACAGATACGCAGTATTTT.

V is TRBV29-1 and J is TRBJ2-1, with D perhaps matching TRBD1 or TRBD2 (5 bases each). The length of the CDR3 is 12 residues. V was cut by 5 bases and J by 5 bases, with 10 bases left in between. Looked up from germline, CDR1 is SQVTM and CDR2 is ANQGSEA. CDR3 in DNA: TGCAGCGTTTGGGACCAGAACAATGAGCAGTTCTTC. Translation: CSVWDQNNEQFF.

The chain couples TRBV20-1 to TRBJ2-7, with TRBD1 identical over 8 bases. CDR3 length equals 16 residues. Germline trimming cut 4 bases from V and 2 bases from J; bases unmatched to any gene: 13. CDR1 DFQATT and CDR2 SNEGSKA come from the germline V gene (reference sequence). CDR3 DNA sequence: TGCAGTGCTATTTTCAGGCCGGGACAGGCGACCTACGAGCAGTACTTC. It is translated as CSAIFRPGQATYEQYF.

V is TRBV29-1 and J is TRBJ2-7; no clear D. CDR3 length: 12 amino acids. Germline CDR1 and CDR2: SQVTM and ANQGSEA. V lost 3 bases, J lost 3 bases, and 9 bases lay in between. DNA of the CDR3: TGCAGCGTTGATCTGGGGAACTACGAGCAGTACTTC. It translates to CSVDLGNYEQYF.

A note on this clonotype: Its ends do not fully match the called genes, so a read error is possible. The gene calls are TRBV5-1 and TRBJ2-1, with TRBD1 matching 7 bases. Germline CDR1 and CDR2: SGHRS and YFSETQ. This CDR3 is 15 amino acids long. The chain's CDR3 is CASSRDSSSYNGQFF. In DNA form, the CDR3 reads TGCGCCAGCAGCAGGGACAGTAGCTCCTACAATGGGCAGTTCTTC.

The chain employs TRBV27 and TRBJ1-2; 7 bases line up with TRBD1. This CDR3 has 17 amino acids. The trim removed 5 bases at V and 0 bases at J, leaving 12 bases unmatched. Per germline, CDR1 MNHEY and CDR2 SMNVEV (reference sequence). The CDR3 DNA follows: TGTGCCAGCAGTCCTCTCCGGACAGGAGGGGCTAACTATGGCTACACCTTC. Protein sequence: CASSPLRTGGANYGYTF.

This clonotype was seen more than once but under ten times. The gene calls are TRBV18 and TRBJ2-3, with D perhaps TRBD1 (5 bases). V lost 3 bases and J lost 1, with 11 bases in between. Germline V gene data show CDR1 as KGHSH and CDR2 as LQKENI. The CDR3 consists of 15 residues. CDR3 loop: CASSPETAGTDTQYF. The CDR3 region has the DNA TGTGCCAGCTCACCCGAGACAGCCGGCACAGATACGCAGTATTTT.

This clonotype was detected a few times. V and J are TRBV12-3 or TRBV12-4 and TRBJ2-2; D unclear. V was cut by 1 base and J by 9 bases, with 9 bases left in between. There are 13 residues in the CDR3. CDR3: CASSLGGWRELFF. CDR3 nucleotide sequence: TGTGCCAGCAGTTTAGGGGGATGGCGGGAGCTGTTTTTT.

This chain joins TRBV28 and TRBJ1-3; TRBD1 aligns across 9 bases. Trimming took 5 bases from V and 4 from J; bases not matched to a gene: 9. Germline CDR1 and CDR2: MDHEN and SYDVKM. The CDR3 is 16 amino acids. The CDR3 coding sequence is TGTGCCAGCAGTCTGACAGGGGGAGGGAAAGGAAACACCATATATTTT. Translation gives CASSLTGGGKGNTIYF.

CDR3 bases: TGTGCCAGCAGCTTAGCCTGGACAGAGCAGTACTTC. Its translation: CASSLAWTEQYF. The chain carries TRBV7-9 and TRBJ2-7, with TRBD1 as a possible D gene (5 bases). Trimming pared 0 bases from V and 7 bases from J, leaving 7 bases between. The CDR3 is made up of 12 amino acids. The V gene's germline CDR1 is SEHNR and CDR2 FQNEAQ (reference sequence).

The table lists this clonotype with a few counts. The chain recombines TRBV2 with TRBJ2-7, with D hard to call. V was clipped by 6 bases and J by 5 bases, with 17 bases between them. The CDR3 is 14 amino acids. The germline CDR1 and CDR2 sequences are SNHLY and FYNNEI. The CDR3 nucleotides read TGTGCCAGCAGGAAGGGCTTCACATCGGACGAGCAGTACTTC. It codes for CASRKGFTSDEQYF.

This clonotype was recorded a few times. This sequence joins TRBV19 and TRBJ2-4; D uncertain. Germline CDR1 reads LNHDA; CDR2 reads SQIVND (reference sequence). There are 15 residues in the CDR3. Trimming shortened V by 1 base and J by 0 bases, and 7 bases separated the two germline ends. The CDR3: CASSIGTLAKNIQYF. The CDR3, as DNA: TGTGCCAGTAGTATAGGGACCTTAGCCAAAAACATTCAGTACTTC.

CDR3 DNA: TGCGCCAGCAGCCAGGGCGTCGGGGGATGGGGCACAGATACGCAGTATTTT. The encoded protein is CASSQGVGGWGTDTQYF. J is TRBJ2-3 and V is TRBV4-1, with a possible D match to TRBD2 (6 bases). This CDR3 region has 17 residues. The V gene's germline CDR1 is MGHRA and CDR2 YSYEKL. Trimming left V 3 bases short and J 1 base short, with 17 bases between.

Only a few counts were recorded for this clonotype. This chain links TRBV19 with TRBJ2-1; 8 nucleotides agree with TRBD1. CDR1 LNHDA and CDR2 SQIVND come from the germline V gene (reference sequence). V shed 5 bases and J 4 bases; nucleotides not matched to a gene: 10. The CDR3 loop spans 16 amino acids. DNA of the CDR3: TGTGCCAGTAGTTGGAATTCGGGACAGGCTTACAATGAGCAGTTCTTC. This gives the protein CASSWNSGQAYNEQFF.

The chain employs TRBV9 and TRBJ2-7, with no clear D. With 2 bases removed from V and 1 base from J, the gap between germline ends came to 13 bases. This CDR3 has 15 amino acids. The germline gives CDR1 SGDLS, CDR2 YYNGEE. As DNA, the CDR3 is TGTGCCAGCAGCGTGTCCCCGACCGCTTCCTACGAGCAGTACTTC. This encodes CASSVSPTASYEQYF.

This clonotype was seen only a few times. The chain has TRBV5-8 and TRBJ2-6; D tentatively fits TRBD1 or TRBD2 (5 bases each). The V end lost 2 bases, the J end lost 4 bases, and 13 bases lay between the germline ends. Germline CDR1 reads SGHTS; CDR2 reads YDEGEE. CDR3 length: 16 residues. CDR3 nucleotides: TGTGCCAGCAGCTTAGCGTCCGGGGCCGGGGCCAACGTCCTGACTTTC. Protein: CASSLASGAGANVLTF. Using reference TRBV5-8 and TRBJ2-6 for the parts outside the CDR3, the full variable domain is EAGVTQSPTHLIKTRGQQATLRCSPISGHTSVYWYQQALGLGLQFLLWYDEGEERNRGNFPPRFSGRQFPNYSSELNVNALELEDSALYLCASSLASGAGANVLTFGAGSRLTVL.

V gene TRBV5-1 combines with J gene TRBJ2-3, with 10 bases matching TRBD2. Germline lookup yields CDR1 SGHRS and CDR2 YFSETQ. The CDR3 totals 18 residues. The trim removed 4 bases at V and 0 bases at J, leaving 11 bases unmatched. The CDR3 DNA reads as TGCGCCAGCAGCCCCTTCTTAGCGGGAGGAGGAAGCACAGATACGCAGTATTTT. It encodes CASSPFLAGGGSTDTQYF.

This clonotype was observed a handful of times. The CDR3 DNA reads as TGTGCCAGCTCACCAGGCAGGGGTCATGGCTACACCTTC. As protein: CASSPGRGHGYTF. The V and J genes are TRBV18 and TRBJ1-2, with D possibly TRBD1 on 6 matching bases. The CDR3 loop spans 13 amino acids. Trimming pared 2 bases from V and 6 bases from J, leaving 10 bases between. Germline CDR1 reads KGHSH; CDR2 reads LQKENI. Full variable domain (outside the CDR3, taken from reference TRBV18 and TRBJ1-2): NAGVMQNPRHLVRRRGQEARLRCSPMKGHSHVYWYRQLPEEGLKFMVYLQKENIIDESGMPKERFSAEFPKEGPSILRIQQVVRGDSAAYFCASSPGRGHGYTFGSGTRLTVV.

This clonotype was observed at least ten times. This sequence joins TRBV6-5 and TRBJ2-6; D is uncertain. Germline assignment: CDR1 MNHEY and CDR2 SVGAGI. V gave up 4 bases and J gave up 0 bases, with 10 bases separating them. The CDR3 runs 16 residues. CDR3 sequence (DNA): TGTGCCAGCAGTTTTAACAGATTCTCTGGGGCCAACGTCCTGACTTTC. Protein: CASSFNRFSGANVLTF.

V gene TRBV5-1 combines with J gene TRBJ1-6; D gene unclear. CDR3 length: 13 residues. V lost 4 bases and J lost 7, with 9 bases in between. Germline assignment: CDR1 SGHRS and CDR2 YFSETQ. The CDR3 coding sequence is TGCGCCAGCAGCATTGAGGAGAATTCACCCCTCCACTTT. This encodes CASSIEENSPLHF.

This clonotype was counted at least ten times. CDR3 sequence: CASSGAGTRGNTIYF. The CDR3 nucleotides read TGCGCCAGCAGCGGCGCCGGGACGAGAGGAAACACCATATATTTT. This chain uses TRBV5-1 with TRBJ1-3; D may be TRBD1 (5 bases). The V gene lost 4 bases and the J gene lost 4 bases, with 15 bases spanning the gap. CDR3 length: 15 amino acids. CDR1 SGHRS and CDR2 YFSETQ come from the germline V gene.

This chain joins TRBV29-1 and TRBJ2-1; 9 nucleotides line up with TRBD1. J gave up 14 bases and V 5 bases, and 7 bases lay outside the gene matches. The germline V gene encodes CDR1 SQVTM and CDR2 ANQGSEA. This CDR3 region has 11 residues. CDR3 sequence reads: CSVMLTGGKFF. CDR3 nucleotides: TGCAGCGTTATGCTGACAGGGGGGAAGTTCTTC.

The chain links TRBV7-3 to TRBJ2-1, with TRBD2 matching 10 bases. Per germline, CDR1 SGHTA and CDR2 FQGTGA. The junction had 5 bases not matched to a gene; V was cut back by 5 bases and J by 4 bases. The CDR3 contains 15 residues. The CDR3 region has the DNA TGTGCCAGCAGCGAACTAGCGGGACCATACAATGAGCAGTTCTTC. Translating it yields CASSELAGPYNEQFF.

This clonotype was recorded at least ten times. The chain employs TRBV27 and TRBJ2-7; TRBD2 is a possible D gene (6 bases). The V end was cut by 0 bases, the J end by 7 bases, with 10 bases between. The germline V gene encodes CDR1 MNHEY and CDR2 SMNVEV (reference sequence). CDR3 length equals 13 residues. In nucleotides, the CDR3 is TGTGCCAGCAGTTTATCTTGGGGGAGGGAGCAGTACTTC. This translates into CASSLSWGREQYF.

The chain uses TRBV7-6 and TRBJ2-2, with a possible D match to TRBD1 (6 bases). The germline V gene encodes CDR1 SGHVS and CDR2 FNYEAQ. With 1 base removed from V and 2 bases from J, the gap between germline ends came to 23 bases. The CDR3 has 20 amino acids. CDR3 in DNA: TGTGCCAGCAGCTTAGAGGATGACAGGAATCATTACTTAAACACCGGGGAGCTGTTTTTT. Protein product: CASSLEDDRNHYLNTGELFF.

V is TRBV9 and J is TRBJ2-2, with 14 bases that match TRBD2. The CDR3 spans 17 residues. CDR1 is SGDLS and CDR2 is YYNGEE in the germline V gene. V lost 1 base, J lost 4 bases, and 3 bases stayed unmatched. CDR3 in amino acids: CASSVYGTSGGTGELFF. The CDR3 coding sequence is TGTGCCAGCAGCGTATACGGGACTAGCGGGGGCACCGGGGAGCTGTTTTTT.